This is a list of T cell receptor beta chains from one sample in a study of CD8+CD57+ T cells in acquired aplastic anemia. TCRdb passed the reads through MiXCR, listing each CDR3 protein once. The data contain roughly 240,000 distinct CDR3 sequences, approximately 45% of them singletons. Sample: sorted CD4+, CD8+, or CD8+CD57+ T cells (not recorded which) from PBMCs. These receptors were obtained from a human donor with aplastic anemia. Each CDR3 is given with its conserved first and last residue. The order of the fields is clone size, CDR3 length, D gene, V gene, J gene, CDR3 protein, CDR3 DNA. A D gene is named only where the DNA matches it firmly. Rows give clone size only sometimes, using once, few, many, or a class for an expanded clone.

many	13	NA	TRBV6-4	TRBJ1-1	CASSLALDTEAFF	TGTGCCAGCAGTCTGGCTTTAGACACTGAAGCTTTCTTT
NA	13	NA	TRBV29-1	TRBJ2-1	CSAIDGGGGEQFF	TGCAGCGCAATAGACGGAGGCGGAGGTGAGCAGTTCTTC
NA	15	TRBD2	TRBV4-3	TRBJ2-1	CASSQDLAGLNEQFF	TGCGCCAGCAGCCAAGATCTAGCGGGGCTGAATGAGCAGTTCTTC
NA	15	TRBD1	TRBV7-2	TRBJ1-2	CANSPWDSTNYGYTF	TGTGCCAACAGCCCCTGGGACAGCACTAACTATGGCTACACCTTC
NA	15	NA	TRBV19	TRBJ1-6	CASKMGVGNNSPLHF	TGTGCCAGTAAAATGGGGGTGGGGAATAATTCACCCCTCCACTTT
NA	12	NA	TRBV15	TRBJ2-7	CATETELGEQYF	TGTGCCACCGAGACAGAACTTGGAGAGCAGTACTTC
NA	15	TRBD1	TRBV20-1	TRBJ2-5	CSASFGTGDQETQYF	TGCAGTGCTAGCTTCGGGACAGGGGACCAAGAGACCCAGTACTTC
NA	15	NA	TRBV25-1	TRBJ2-7	CASSVGQPSSYEQYF	TGTGCCAGCAGCGTAGGACAGCCGAGCTCCTACGAGCAGTACTTC
NA	13	NA	TRBV2	TRBJ1-1	CASSGPLYTEAFF	TGTGCCAGCAGTGGGCCACTATACACTGAAGCTTTCTTT
many	14	NA	TRBV6-6	TRBJ1-5	CASSYEGVWQPQHF	TGTGCCAGCAGTTACGAGGGGGTTTGGCAGCCCCAGCATTTT
many	16	TRBD1	TRBV5-1	TRBJ2-2	CASSGGGQGFSGELFF	TGCGCCAGCAGCGGCGGAGGACAGGGGTTTTCCGGGGAGCTGTTTTTT
many	15	NA	TRBV5-1	TRBJ2-2	CASRDISTNTGELFF	TGCGCCAGCAGAGACATTTCTACGAACACCGGGGAGCTGTTTTTT
NA	15	NA	TRBV15	TRBJ2-6	CVSSRDNSGANVLTF	TGTGTCTCCAGCAGAGATAACTCTGGGGCCAACGTCCTGACTTTC
NA	14	NA	TRBV6-1	TRBJ1-6	CASSSSSYNSPLHF	TGTGCCAGCAGTTCGAGCTCCTATAATTCACCCCTCCACTTT
few	15	TRBD1	TRBV20-1	TRBJ2-6	CSAGQGAGGANVLTF	TGCAGTGCTGGACAGGGGGCGGGCGGGGCCAACGTCCTGACTTTC
NA	13	NA	TRBV29-1	TRBJ1-2	CSVGEIRNYGYTF	TGCAGCGTTGGAGAAATCCGGAACTATGGCTACACCTTC
few	14	NA	TRBV13	TRBJ1-1	CASSLDGENTEAFF	TGTGCCAGCAGCTTAGACGGGGAGAACACTGAAGCTTTCTTT
many	15	NA	TRBV15	TRBJ1-4	CATSNGNGGNEKLFF	TGTGCCACCAGCAATGGGAATGGCGGGAATGAAAAACTGTTTTTT
many	17	TRBD2	TRBV7-8	TRBJ2-1	CASSSVGTSGTNNEQFF	TGTGCCAGCAGCTCCGTAGGGACTAGCGGGACCAACAATGAGCAGTTCTTC
many	13	NA	TRBV7-2	TRBJ2-1	CASSLDLYNEQFF	TGTGCCAGCAGCTTAGACCTATATAATGAGCAGTTCTTC
many	14	NA	TRBV7-9	TRBJ1-5	CASRQKGENQPQHF	TGTGCCAGCAGGCAGAAGGGAGAAAATCAGCCCCAGCATTTT
many	14	NA	TRBV19	TRBJ2-7	CASSLDAGSYEQYF	TGTGCCAGTAGTCTCGACGCGGGGTCCTACGAGCAGTACTTC
NA	14	TRBD1	TRBV28	TRBJ1-5	CASGQGDGNQAQHF	TGTGCCAGTGGACAGGGGGACGGCAATCAGGCCCAGCATTTT
NA	14	NA	TRBV19	TRBJ2-2	CASRQGPYTGELFF	TGTGCCAGTAGGCAGGGACCTTACACCGGGGAGCTGTTTTTT
NA	13	NA	TRBV29-1	TRBJ1-6	CSAAIGSSSPLHF	TGCAGCGCCGCAATAGGAAGTTCATCACCCCTCCACTTT
NA	15	NA	TRBV4-1	TRBJ1-1	CASSQERDPATEAFF	TGCGCCAGCAGCCAAGAAAGGGACCCGGCCACTGAAGCTTTCTTT
NA	14	TRBD2	TRBV25-1	TRBJ2-3	CASSALAGVDTQYF	TGTGCCAGCAGTGCCCTAGCGGGGGTAGATACGCAGTATTTT
NA	15	TRBD2	TRBV10-3	TRBJ2-3	CAISLVAGGADTQYF	TGTGCCATCAGTCTAGTGGCGGGGGGGGCAGATACGCAGTATTTT
many	11	TRBD1	TRBV20-1	TRBJ1-1	CSVRTGGEAFF	TGCAGTGTCAGGACAGGGGGAGAAGCTTTCTTT
NA	16	TRBD1	TRBV29-1	TRBJ1-4	CSVEGARGQDNEKLFF	TGCAGCGTTGAAGGGGCGAGGGGGCAGGATAACGAAAAACTGTTTTTT
NA	17	TRBD1	TRBV7-3	TRBJ1-4	CASSQAGGTGRGEKLFF	TGCGCCAGCAGCCAAGCCGGGGGGACAGGGAGGGGGGAAAAACTGTTTTTT
NA	13	NA	TRBV27	TRBJ2-1	CASRGAGASEQFF	TGTGCCAGCAGGGGGGCAGGGGCGAGTGAGCAGTTCTTC
NA	13	NA	TRBV5-5	TRBJ2-7	CASSLDPPYEQYF	TGTGCCAGCAGCTTAGATCCCCCGTACGAGCAGTACTTC
many	16	NA	TRBV7-9	TRBJ2-3	CASSQGLRVGTDTQYF	TGTGCCAGCAGCCAGGGTCTAAGGGTTGGCACAGATACGCAGTATTTT
few	14	NA	TRBV30	TRBJ1-4	CAGDAPGFHEKLFF	TGTGCCGGAGACGCGCCCGGATTTCATGAAAAACTGTTTTTT
NA	11	NA	TRBV20-1	TRBJ2-3	CSANPQDTQYF	TGCAGTGCTAACCCACAGGATACGCAGTATTTT